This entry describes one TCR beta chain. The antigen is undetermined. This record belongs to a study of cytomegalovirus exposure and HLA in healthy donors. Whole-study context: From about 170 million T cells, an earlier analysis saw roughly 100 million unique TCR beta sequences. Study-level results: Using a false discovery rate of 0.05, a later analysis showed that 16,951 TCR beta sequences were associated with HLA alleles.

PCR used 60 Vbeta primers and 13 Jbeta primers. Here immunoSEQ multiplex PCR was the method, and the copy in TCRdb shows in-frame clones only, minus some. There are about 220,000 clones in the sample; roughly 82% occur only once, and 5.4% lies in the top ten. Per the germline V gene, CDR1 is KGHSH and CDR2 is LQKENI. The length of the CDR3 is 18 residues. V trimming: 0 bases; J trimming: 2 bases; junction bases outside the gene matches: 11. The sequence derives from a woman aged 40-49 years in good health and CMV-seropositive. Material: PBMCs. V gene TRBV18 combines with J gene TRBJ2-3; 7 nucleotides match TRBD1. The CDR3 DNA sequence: TGTGCCAGCTCACCACCGGAAATGACAGGGCTTTACACAGATACGCAGTATTTT. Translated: CASSPPEMTGLYTDTQYF.